Listed here are 27 T cell receptor beta chains from one sample, sequenced in a study of cytomegalovirus exposure and HLA in healthy donors. PCR used 60 Vbeta primers and 13 Jbeta primers. The table came from immunoSEQ multiplex PCR; TCRdb's copy has only in-frame clones and leaves some out. The repertoire holds about 95,000 clones, roughly 82% seen once, with roughly 3.4% in the top ten. The material sequenced was PBMCs. The receptors originated from a man aged 25-40 years in good health and CMV-seropositive.

The chain uses TRBV27 and TRBJ1-1; 7 positions agree with TRBD1. The CDR3 has 14 residues. The V gene's germline CDR1 is MNHEY and CDR2 SMNVEV (reference sequence). Losses at the gene ends were 3 bases for V and 0 bases for J; bases not matched to a gene: 1. The CDR3 region has the DNA TGTGCCAGCAGTTTCCAGGGGGTGAACACTGAAGCTTTCTTT. Amino acids: CASSFQGVNTEAFF.

V gene TRBV29-1 combines with J gene TRBJ2-3, with 10 bases lining up with TRBD2. Germline lookup yields CDR1 SQVTM and CDR2 ANQGSEA. This CDR3 comprises 16 residues. Trimming cost V 2 bases and J 4 bases; bases outside gene matches: 9. CDR3 sequence reads: CSVEWASGSFADTQYF. As DNA, the CDR3 is TGCAGCGTTGAATGGGCTAGCGGGAGTTTTGCAGATACGCAGTATTTT.

This chain links TRBV5-4 with TRBJ1-2; 7 nucleotides line up with TRBD1. The CDR3 loop spans 13 amino acids. Germline CDR1 reads SGHNT; CDR2 reads YYREEE (reference sequence). V shed 3 bases and J 4 bases; nucleotides not matched to a gene: 3. CDR3 nucleotides: TGTGCCAGCAGCTCGACAGGGCCCTATGGCTACACCTTC. It yields the protein CASSSTGPYGYTF.

The chain couples TRBV7-9 to TRBJ1-3; TRBD1 agrees at 10 bases. J gave up 2 bases and V 5 bases, and 3 bases lay outside the gene matches. Germline V gives CDR1 SEHNR, CDR2 FQNEAQ (reference sequence). This CDR3 spans 15 amino acids. The chain's CDR3 is CASSVGTGAGNTIYF. CDR3 DNA sequence: TGTGCCAGCAGCGTCGGGACAGGGGCTGGAAACACCATATATTTT.

The rearrangement uses TRBV6-6 and TRBJ2-5; D ambiguous. The CDR3 extends over 15 amino acids. Germline values: CDR1 MNHNY, CDR2 SVGAGI (reference sequence). V lost 0 bases and J lost 5, with 13 bases in between. The CDR3 region has the DNA TGTGCCAGCAGTTACTCGACTTTAGCCGGGGAGACCCAGTACTTC. It encodes CASSYSTLAGETQYF.

A remark on this clone: This sample also contains other DNA sequences that code for the same CDR3. The chain uses TRBV7-2 and TRBJ1-1; tentative D call: TRBD1 (5 bases). V lost 3 bases and J lost 1, with 6 bases in between. The CDR3 is made up of 13 amino acids. The germline CDR1 and CDR2 sequences are SGHTA and FQGNSA. The CDR3 spells CASSFGGNTEAFF. CDR3 coding DNA: TGTGCCAGCAGCTTCGGGGGGAACACTGAAGCTTTCTTT.

As regards this clone: At one boundary the junction diverges from the germline segment, which might be a read error. The chain combines TRBV28 with TRBJ2-7; D is possibly TRBD1 (5 bases). Germline V gives CDR1 MDHEN, CDR2 SYDVKM. The CDR3 sequence is 12 residues long. This chain's CDR3 is CATETVRLERYF. The CDR3 nucleotides are TGTGCCACCGAGACAGTGCGTCTCGAGCGGTACTTC.

CDR3 amino acids: CASSSLLQGDNGQYF. The CDR3, as DNA: TGCGCCAGCAGCTCTCTCCTGCAGGGGGACAACGGGCAGTACTTC. The chain combines TRBV5-1 with TRBJ2-7, with 7 nucleotides matching TRBD1. The germline gives CDR1 SGHRS, CDR2 YFSETQ. J gave up 9 bases and V 3 bases, and 15 bases lay outside the gene matches. This CDR3 comprises 15 residues.

The chain carries TRBV11-2 and TRBJ2-7; tentative D call: TRBD2 (6 bases). Looked up from germline, CDR1 is SGHAT and CDR2 is FQNNGV. V lost 4 bases, J lost 3 bases, and 16 bases lay in between. This CDR3 has 15 residues. CDR3 residues: CASSSPGLSDYEQYF. The DNA for the CDR3 is TGTGCCAGCAGCTCACCGGGACTTAGCGACTACGAGCAGTACTTC.

The gene calls are TRBV28 and TRBJ1-2; the D gene is possibly TRBD1 (6 bases). The germline CDR1 and CDR2 sequences are MDHEN and SYDVKM. Trimming took 4 bases from V and 8 from J, leaving 14 bases between them. This CDR3 spans 13 amino acids. In DNA, the CDR3 is TGTGCCAGCAGTTCGGGGGGGCGACGGGGCTACACCTTC. Residues: CASSSGGRRGYTF.

In nucleotides, the CDR3 is TGTGCCAGCAGTCCTCCCGCGGGTAGCAGTTGGGCGAACACTGAAGCTTTCTTT. It encodes CASSPPAGSSWANTEAFF. The chain combines TRBV28 with TRBJ1-1; D gene uncertain. The CDR3 covers 18 residues. Trimming pared 5 bases from V and 1 base from J, leaving 23 bases between. Germline V CDR1 and CDR2: MDHEN, SYDVKM.

The chain uses TRBV2 and TRBJ2-5, with 7 bases matching TRBD2. CDR3 length: 15 residues. The trim removed 6 bases at V and 5 bases at J, leaving 12 bases unmatched. In germline, CDR1 is SNHLY, CDR2 FYNNEI. This CDR3 is CASSPPRAGAETQYF. Written as DNA, the CDR3 is TGTGCCAGCAGCCCCCCTCGGGCGGGAGCGGAGACCCAGTACTTC.

This clone showed up just once. The J gene is TRBJ2-7, the V gene TRBV27; a possible D gene is TRBD1 (5 bases). Germline CDR1 is MNHEY and CDR2 is SMNVEV (reference sequence). The germline V and J ends were trimmed by 6 bases and 7 bases, with 16 bases remaining between them. The CDR3 has 13 amino acids. The CDR3 DNA reads TGTGCCAGCAGCACGGACATAGGGCAAGAGCAGTACTTC. Protein sequence: CASSTDIGQEQYF.

This chain uses TRBV7-9 with TRBJ2-1, with TRBD2 identical over 10 bases. CDR1 and CDR2 (germline): SEHNR, FQNEAQ (reference sequence). Trimming removed 2 bases from V and 7 bases from J; junction bases left unmatched: 5. The CDR3 has 15 residues. Here the CDR3 reads CASSLLAGVGNEQFF. Written as DNA, the CDR3 is TGTGCCAGCAGCTTACTAGCGGGAGTTGGGAATGAGCAGTTCTTC. Drawing the rest from reference TRBV7-9 and TRBJ2-1, the complete variable domain is DTGVSQNPRHKITKRGQNVTFRCDPISEHNRLYWYRQTLGQGPEFLTYFQNEAQLEKSRLLSDRFSAERPKGSFSTLEIQRTEQGDSAMYLCASSLLAGVGNEQFFGPGTRLTVL.

This chain links TRBV19 with TRBJ1-1; D unclear. The V gene's germline CDR1 is LNHDA and CDR2 SQIVND (reference sequence). This CDR3 spans 13 amino acids. Between the trimmed V and J ends, which lost 2 bases and 1 base, there was a span of 5 bases. The CDR3 protein is CASSIQENTEAFF. The CDR3 nucleotides read TGTGCCAGTAGTATACAGGAGAACACTGAAGCTTTCTTT.

V gene TRBV10-2 combines with J gene TRBJ2-5; a possible D gene is TRBD2 (5 bases). Germline CDR1 is WSHSY and CDR2 is SAAADI. The CDR3 is 15 amino acids. Trimming stripped 9 bases from V and 1 base from J, with 18 bases between. The CDR3 DNA is TGCGCCAGTTCATCCTACCAGCGGAGCCAAGAGACCCAGTACTTC. Protein product: CASSSYQRSQETQYF.

This clone was observed a handful of times. The V call is TRBV15, the J call TRBJ2-2, with D perhaps matching TRBD2 (6 bases). Germline V lookup: CDR1 LNHNV, CDR2 YYDKDF (reference sequence). The CDR3 extends over 17 amino acids. The V and J ends lost 1 base and 0 bases respectively, with 12 bases between them. CDR3 DNA sequence: TGTGCCACCAGCAGAGGAGTTGGGGGGTCGAACACCGGGGAGCTGTTTTTT. This gives the protein CATSRGVGGSNTGELFF.

V is TRBV7-2 and J is TRBJ1-3; 9 bases match TRBD1. CDR1 and CDR2 (germline): SGHTA, FQGNSA. The CDR3 totals 15 residues. With 0 bases clipped from V and 7 bases from J, the junction kept 4 bases outside the gene matches. The chain's CDR3 is CASSLAGTGTNTIYF. CDR3 bases: TGTGCCAGCAGCTTAGCTGGGACAGGGACGAACACCATATATTTT.

The chain combines TRBV10-3 with TRBJ2-3; maybe TRBD2 (6 bases). The ends were cut back, 9 bases at V and 2 bases at J, with 18 bases in the middle. The CDR3 loop spans 15 amino acids. The germline V gene has CDR1 ENHRY and CDR2 SYGVKD. The CDR3 region has the DNA TGTGCCATAGCCCGTGATTCGGGGGACACAGATACGCAGTATTTT. Amino acids: CAIARDSGDTDTQYF.

J is TRBJ1-5 and V is TRBV7-9, with D maybe TRBD1 (5 bases). The CDR3 spans 13 residues. Trimming took off 7 bases at V and 4 bases at J, with 11 bases between the two ends. The germline V gene has CDR1 SEHNR and CDR2 FQNEAQ (reference sequence). CDR3 nucleotide sequence: TGTGCCAGCACCGACAGAGAGAATCAGCCCCAGCATTTT. The encoded protein is CASTDRENQPQHF.

This chain joins TRBV28 and TRBJ1-4; D might be TRBD1 (6 bases). Germline CDR1 is MDHEN and CDR2 is SYDVKM. Trimming shortened V by 8 bases and J by 5 bases, and 15 bases separated the two germline ends. The CDR3 runs 14 residues. Here the CDR3 DNA reads TGTGCCAGCTTCCGGGGGGGCTCAAATGAAAAACTGTTTTTT. Protein product: CASFRGGSNEKLFF.

The chain carries TRBV9 and TRBJ1-2; tentative D call: TRBD1 (6 bases). The CDR3 is made up of 12 amino acids. Trimming cost V 4 bases and J 6 bases, with 10 bases left between them. Germline CDR1 is SGDLS and CDR2 is YYNGEE. The CDR3 region is CASSLRTDGYTF. For the CDR3, the DNA is TGTGCCAGCAGCCTAAGGACAGATGGCTACACCTTC.

This clone was observed once. In DNA, the CDR3 is TGTGCCAGCAGTGCCTCGGGGACAGGGCGTAATTCACCCCTCCACTTT. Its protein product is CASSASGTGRNSPLHF. The rearrangement uses TRBV28 and TRBJ1-6, with TRBD1 identical over 9 bases. The CDR3 consists of 16 residues. From germline, CDR1 is MDHEN and CDR2 SYDVKM. V shed 5 bases and J 6 bases; nucleotides not matched to a gene: 8.

V is TRBV28 and J is TRBJ2-5, with a possible D match to TRBD1 (6 bases). The J call may be faulty, since TRBJ2-7 better matches the DNA end. The CDR3 extends over 16 amino acids. Germline assignment: CDR1 MDHEN and CDR2 SYDVKM. CDR3 residues: CASSLNYRTASYEQYF. The CDR3 coding sequence is TGTGCCAGCAGTTTAAACTATCGGACAGCGTCCTACGAGCAGTACTTC.

The chain uses TRBV6-4 and TRBJ2-1, with 7 bases lining up with TRBD2. The CDR3 contains 16 residues. CDR1 is MRHNA and CDR2 is SNTAGT in the germline V gene. After removal of 6 bases from V and 4 bases from J, the junction contained 12 bases not matched to a gene. CDR3 amino acids: CASSSGWSSGYNEQFF. DNA for the CDR3: TGTGCCAGCAGCTCGGGTTGGTCTAGCGGATACAATGAGCAGTTCTTC.

The V gene is TRBV5-8, the J gene TRBJ2-3; perhaps TRBD1 as D (5 bases). The CDR3 is 16 amino acids. V lost 6 bases, J lost 3 bases, and 20 bases lay in between. Germline CDR1 SGHTS, CDR2 YDEGEE. Here the CDR3 reads CASNDATGLGTDTQYF. DNA for the CDR3: TGTGCCAGCAACGACGCCACAGGCCTAGGGACAGATACGCAGTATTTT.

A word on this clone: Additional DNA sequences in this sample encode the identical CDR3. The chain combines TRBV28 with TRBJ1-1; D ambiguous. This CDR3 contains 15 residues. Trimming pared 6 bases from V and 8 bases from J, leaving 22 bases between. Germline V lookup: CDR1 MDHEN, CDR2 SYDVKM. The CDR3 sequence is CASSGWRAGTTEAFF. Written as DNA, the CDR3 is TGTGCCAGCAGCGGTTGGAGGGCCGGAACCACCGAAGCTTTCTTT.